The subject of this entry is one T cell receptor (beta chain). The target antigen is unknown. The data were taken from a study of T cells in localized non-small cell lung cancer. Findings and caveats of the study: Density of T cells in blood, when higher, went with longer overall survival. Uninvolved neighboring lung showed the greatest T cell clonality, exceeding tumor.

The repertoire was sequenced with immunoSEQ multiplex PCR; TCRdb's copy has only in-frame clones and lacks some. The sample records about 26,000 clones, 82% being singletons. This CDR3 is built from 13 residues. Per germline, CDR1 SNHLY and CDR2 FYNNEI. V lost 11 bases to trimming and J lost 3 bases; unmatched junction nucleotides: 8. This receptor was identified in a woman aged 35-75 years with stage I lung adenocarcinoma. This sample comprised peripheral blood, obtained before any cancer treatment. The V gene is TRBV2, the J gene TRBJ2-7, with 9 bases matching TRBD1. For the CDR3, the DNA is TGTGCCCGACAGGGGGGAGACCGCTACGAGCAGTACTTC. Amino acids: CARQGGDRYEQYF.